This T cell receptor beta chain was observed in a study of T cells in Graves' hyperthyroidism and ophthalmopathy. At the level of the study: At the time of initial diagnosis and before any treatment, peripheral blood was collected.

Regarding the study as a whole: Most clonotypes that expanded in the thyroid above 0.001 also showed up in blood.

This clonotype was recorded at least ten times. No antigen is known for it. Newly diagnosed patients aged 18 to 65 had hyperthyroidism of under 2 months' duration. CDR1 is MNHEY and CDR2 is SMNVEV in the germline V gene (reference sequence). The CDR3 consists of 14 residues. V was cut by 4 bases and J by 3 bases, with 12 bases left in between. Amplification yielded TCR beta CDR3 regions, with RNA transcripts as the source. Researchers ran a first-round RT-PCR on the TCR CDR3 using the HTBI primer set. One entry per CDR3 protein results from TCRdb running MiXCR on the multiplex PCR reads. The sample yields 250,000 to 300,000 distinct CDR3 sequences, approximately 12% seen once.

The sample was blood. The chain employs TRBV27 and TRBJ2-5; D may match TRBD1 or TRBD2 (5 bases each). The clonotype originates from a woman in her twenties or thirties with Graves' hyperthyroidism that later progressed to Graves' ophthalmopathy. Here the CDR3 DNA reads TGTGCCAGCAGTTCGCTCTGGGGGAAAGAGACCCAGTACTTC. It is translated as CASSSLWGKETQYF.